These 9 T cell receptor beta chains were sequenced from one sample in a study of tumor and adjacent non-tumor tissue in lung cancer. The template was RNA from unsorted bulk tissue. A modified ARM-PCR protocol with three rounds of nested PCR amplified TCRbeta. MiXCR, applied by TCRdb to the multiplex PCR reads, yields one record per CDR3 protein. Counted here are about 120,000 distinct CDR3 sequences, 84% occurring once; the ten biggest clones make up approximately 24%. Input material: lung tumor tissue. All receptors come from a man between 65 and 85 years old with non-small cell lung cancer.

Concerning this clonotype itself: One end of the junction does not line up with germline, which may come from a read error. CDR3 bases: TGTGCCAGCTGTTACTCACCGGGAAGGGGCGGATACAACTTC. It encodes CASCYSPGRGGYNF. V is TRBV6-5 and J is TRBJ1-2; a weak D match, TRBD1 (5 bases). The CDR3 runs 14 residues. Germline V lookup: CDR1 MNHEY, CDR2 SVGAGI.

A note on this clonotype: Germline is not matched at one junction end, which may reflect a read error. The rearrangement joins TRBV11-3 to TRBJ2-1; a possible D gene is TRBD2 (7 bases). From germline, CDR1 is SGHNT and CDR2 YENEEA. The CDR3 length is 16 residues. The CDR3 sequence is CVSSYDPTGGRGEQFF. CDR3 nucleotide sequence: TGTGTCAGCAGCTATGATCCCACGGGGGGCAGGGGTGAGCAGTTCTTC.

As to this clonotype: A much larger clone differs from this one at a single base, so this may be a read error. The V call is TRBV20-1, the J call TRBJ2-5; D is perhaps TRBD1 (6 bases). The CDR3 contains 12 residues. From germline, CDR1 is DFQATT and CDR2 SNEGSKA (reference sequence). In DNA form, the CDR3 reads TGCAGTGCCCTGACAGGCCAAGAGACCAAGTACTTC. It translates to CSALTGQETKYF.

A remark on this clonotype: An end of the junction does not agree with germline; a read error may underlie this. V gene TRBV4-1 combines with J gene TRBJ2-5; 8 bases match TRBD2. Per germline, CDR1 MGHRA and CDR2 YSYEKL. CDR3 size: 14 residues. CDR3 DNA: TGCGCCAACAGCCAACAGCGGGGGCAAGAGACCCACTATTTC. Amino acids: CANSQQRGQETHYF.

A remark on this clonotype: One junction end disagrees with the germline gene, perhaps due to a read error. CDR3 coding DNA: TGTGCCAGCAGCATAGGGGCTAGTCGGGAATTCGGGGAGATCCAGTACTTC. It yields the protein CASSIGASREFGEIQYF. This chain links TRBV11-2 with TRBJ2-5; D is tentatively TRBD1 or TRBD2 (5 bases each). The length of the CDR3 is 17 residues. Germline V gene sequence: CDR1 SGHAT, CDR2 FQNNGV. The full variable domain, rest sourced from reference TRBV11-2 and TRBJ2-5, is EAGVAQSPRYKIIEKRQSVAFWCNPISGHATLYWYQQILGQGPKLLIQFQNNGVVDDSQLPKDRFSAERLKGVDSTLKIQPAKLEDSAVYLCASSIGASREFGEIQYFGPGTRLLVL.

In the case of this clonotype: Germline is not matched at one junction end, which may reflect a read error. The J gene is TRBJ2-5, the V gene TRBV10-2, with TRBD1 matching over 9 bases. The CDR3 runs to 15 residues. Germline V gives CDR1 WSHSY, CDR2 SAAADI. CDR3 sequence reads: CTSGDMGQGEEIQYF. CDR3 nucleotides: TGCACCAGCGGAGATATGGGACAGGGAGAAGAGATCCAGTACTTC.

A remark on this clonotype: One end of the junction fails to match germline, which may point to a read error. V is TRBV11-2 and J is TRBJ2-2, with a tentative D call TRBD1 (5 bases). CDR1 SGHAT and CDR2 FQNNGV come from the germline V gene. The CDR3 covers 14 residues. CDR3 residues: CANSLDKQSGELFF. The CDR3 coding sequence is TGTGCCAACAGCCTGGACAAACAGTCCGGGGAGCTGTTTTTT.

Details on this clonotype: An end of the junction does not agree with germline; a read error may underlie this. The V call is TRBV12-5, the J call TRBJ1-1; D is perhaps TRBD1 (5 bases). Per germline, CDR1 LGHNT and CDR2 FRNRAP. The CDR3 is 14 amino acids. The CDR3 loop is CASGSGVVYTEVFF. The CDR3 DNA sequence: TGTGCTAGTGGTTCGGGGGTGGTGTACACTGAAGTTTTCTTT.

In regard to this clonotype: A much larger clone differs from this one at a single base, so this may be a read error. The chain employs TRBV28 and TRBJ1-5, with a possible D match to TRBD1 (6 bases). CDR3 size: 15 residues. Germline-derived CDR1 and CDR2 are MDHEN and SYDVKM. CDR3 loop: CVSSFQGLGNQPQHF. In DNA form, the CDR3 reads TGTGTCAGCAGTTTCCAGGGGCTTGGCAATCAGCCCCAGCATTTT.